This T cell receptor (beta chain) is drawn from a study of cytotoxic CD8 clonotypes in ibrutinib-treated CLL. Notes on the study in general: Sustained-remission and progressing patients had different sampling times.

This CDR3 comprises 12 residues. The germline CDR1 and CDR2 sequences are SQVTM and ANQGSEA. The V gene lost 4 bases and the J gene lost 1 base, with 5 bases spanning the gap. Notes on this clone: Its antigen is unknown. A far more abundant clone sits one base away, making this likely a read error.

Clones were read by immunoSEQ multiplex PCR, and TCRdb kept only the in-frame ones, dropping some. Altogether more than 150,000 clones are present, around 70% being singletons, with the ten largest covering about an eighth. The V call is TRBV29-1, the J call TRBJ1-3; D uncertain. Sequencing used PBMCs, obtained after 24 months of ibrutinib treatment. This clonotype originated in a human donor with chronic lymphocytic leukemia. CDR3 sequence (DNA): TGCAGCGTTGGAGTGTCTGGAAACACCATATATTTT. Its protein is CSVGVSGNTIYF. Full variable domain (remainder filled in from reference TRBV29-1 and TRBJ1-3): SAVISQKPSRDICQRGTSLTIQCQVDSQVTMMFWYRQQPGQSLTLIATANQGSEATYESGFVIDKFPISRPNLTFSTLTVSNMSPEDSSIYLCSVGVSGNTIYFGEGSWLTVV.